This entry lists 15 T cell receptor beta chains sequenced from one sample in a study of T cell changes during pregnancy in multiple sclerosis. The data were produced by immunoSEQ multiplex PCR, yet TCRdb's version contains in-frame clones alone and is incomplete. The table lists about 64,000 clones, roughly 92% of them singletons, with roughly 1.3% in the top ten. The sequencing here drew on peripheral blood, taken in the second trimester of pregnancy. These receptors were taken from a female donor with multiple sclerosis, enrolled in a pregnancy study.

The CDR3 nucleotides are TGTGCCTGGAAAGTAGCGGGATCCTACAATGAGCAGTTCTTC. Translated: CAWKVAGSYNEQFF. This chain links TRBV30 with TRBJ2-1, with TRBD2 matching over 8 bases. The V gene end was trimmed by 4 bases and the J gene end by 1 base; junction bases not matched to a gene: 3. From germline, CDR1 is GTSNPN and CDR2 SVGIG (reference sequence). This CDR3 contains 14 residues.

The rearrangement links TRBV28 to TRBJ2-5; 10 bases line up with TRBD1. The V segment lost 3 bases and the J segment 4 bases; nucleotides outside the gene matches: 8. In germline, CDR1 is MDHEN, CDR2 SYDVKM. This CDR3 has 16 residues. In DNA, the CDR3 is TGTGCCAGCAGTTTGAGGGACAGGGGTTATAGAGAGACCCAGTACTTC. It yields the protein CASSLRDRGYRETQYF.

The chain employs TRBV10-3 and TRBJ2-7, with D maybe TRBD1 (5 bases). The CDR3 covers 14 residues. The germline gives CDR1 ENHRY, CDR2 SYGVKD. V lost 4 bases to trimming and J lost 5 bases, with 15 bases between them. CDR3 bases: TGTGCCATCAGTGGCGACAGCGCGGCGGACGAGCAGTACTTC. Protein sequence: CAISGDSAADEQYF.

The chain joins TRBV5-1 to TRBJ2-3, with TRBD1 identical over 8 bases. The germline gives CDR1 SGHRS, CDR2 YFSETQ. Losses at the gene ends were 1 base for V and 1 base for J; bases not matched to a gene: 5. The CDR3 has 16 residues. The CDR3 DNA reads TGCGCCAGCAGCTTGTCGACAGGGGTGGGCACAGATACGCAGTATTTT. Residues: CASSLSTGVGTDTQYF.

The rearrangement joins TRBV11-3 to TRBJ2-2; D gene unclear. The germline gives CDR1 SGHNT, CDR2 YENEEA. The V and J ends lost 3 bases and 6 bases respectively, with 2 bases between them. The CDR3 is 11 amino acids. Written as DNA, the CDR3 is TGTGCCAGCAGCTTCGCCGGGGAGCTGTTTTTT. It codes for CASSFAGELFF.

The chain couples TRBV7-3 to TRBJ2-3; D not resolved. V lost 5 bases and J 8 bases, leaving 14 bases between the germline ends. From germline, CDR1 is SGHTA and CDR2 FQGTGA. This CDR3 contains 13 residues. This chain's CDR3 is CASSLYLRGTQYF. CDR3 in DNA: TGTGCCAGCAGCCTTTATCTCCGCGGTACGCAGTATTTT. The full variable domain, its missing parts supplied by reference TRBV7-3 and TRBJ2-3, is GAGVSQTPSNKVTEKGKYVELRCDPISGHTALYWYRQSLGQGPEFLIYFQGTGAADDSGLPNDRFFAVRPEGSVSTLKIQRTERGDSAVYLCASSLYLRGTQYFGPGTRLTVL.

The chain carries TRBV19 and TRBJ1-3, with TRBD1 as a possible D gene (5 bases). The CDR3 totals 14 residues. CDR1 is LNHDA and CDR2 is SQIVND in the germline V gene (reference sequence). Trimming pared 4 bases from V and 4 bases from J, leaving 11 bases between. The CDR3 DNA reads TGTGCCAGTAGTACCCAGGGCCGGGGAAACACCATATATTTT. Protein product: CASSTQGRGNTIYF.

The V and J genes are TRBV7-9 and TRBJ2-3; the D gene is possibly TRBD2 (5 bases). The CDR3 contains 12 residues. The V end lost 0 bases, the J end lost 8 bases, and 6 bases lay between the germline ends. Germline CDR1 SEHNR, CDR2 FQNEAQ (reference sequence). CDR3 in DNA: TGTGCCAGCAGCTTAGCTGCGGGTACGCAGTATTTT. Its translation: CASSLAAGTQYF.

This clone was recorded a few times. The genes are TRBV2 and TRBJ1-5; no firm D call. This CDR3 has 13 residues. The V and J ends lost 5 bases and 3 bases respectively, with 8 bases between them. In germline, CDR1 is SNHLY, CDR2 FYNNEI. CDR3 sequence reads: CASSTIHNQPQHF. Written as DNA, the CDR3 is TGTGCCAGCAGTACCATACACAATCAGCCCCAGCATTTT.

The chain employs TRBV6-6 and TRBJ1-1, with no clear D. V was clipped by 7 bases and J by 3 bases, with 21 bases between them. CDR1 is MNHNY and CDR2 is SVGAGI in the germline V gene (reference sequence). The CDR3 totals 16 residues. The CDR3 protein is CASNNPSRGHHTEAFF. For the CDR3, the DNA is TGTGCCAGCAATAACCCAAGTCGGGGTCACCACACTGAAGCTTTCTTT.

The chain links TRBV5-4 to TRBJ1-1; a possible D gene is TRBD1 (5 bases). V was shortened by 4 bases and J by 4 bases, with 17 bases between the two germline ends. The CDR3 sequence is 15 residues long. CDR1 SGHNT and CDR2 YYREEE come from the germline V gene (reference sequence). The CDR3 is CASSPPGGVGTEAFF. The CDR3, as DNA: TGTGCCAGCAGCCCCCCGGGAGGGGTGGGCACTGAAGCTTTCTTT.

The chain recombines TRBV5-1 with TRBJ2-7, with 7 bases identical to TRBD2. CDR1 SGHRS and CDR2 YFSETQ come from the germline V gene. Germline trimming cut 3 bases from V and 6 bases from J; bases unmatched to any gene: 18. This CDR3 has 17 amino acids. Here the CDR3 reads CASSSGLVPYIQSEQYF. DNA of the CDR3: TGCGCCAGCAGCTCAGGACTAGTTCCCTACATACAGTCCGAGCAGTACTTC. Full variable domain (missing parts from reference TRBV5-1 and TRBJ2-7): KAGVTQTPRYLIKTRGQQVTLSCSPISGHRSVSWYQQTPGQGLQFLFEYFSETQRNKGNFPGRFSGRQFSNSRSEMNVSTLELGDSALYLCASSSGLVPYIQSEQYFGPGTRLTVT.

V and J are TRBV6-5 and TRBJ2-1, with no clear D. Germline loops: CDR1 MNHEY, CDR2 SVGAGI. The CDR3 has 14 residues. The V and J ends lost 2 bases and 4 bases respectively, with 9 bases between them. This CDR3 reads CASSYHDKYNEQFF. In DNA form, the CDR3 reads TGTGCCAGCAGTTACCATGACAAATACAATGAGCAGTTCTTC.

This clone was found once. V usage is TRBV4-1 and J usage is TRBJ2-1; TRBD2 matches 7 bases. Germline-derived CDR1 and CDR2 are MGHRA and YSYEKL. V shed 4 bases, J shed 9 bases, and the junction held 9 bases outside the gene matches. The CDR3 sequence is 14 residues long. The CDR3 spells CASSPPVGGTEQFF. CDR3 in DNA: TGCGCCAGCAGCCCTCCGGTGGGAGGGACTGAGCAGTTCTTC.

The chain is built from TRBV9 and TRBJ1-2; D gene uncertain. The V gene's germline CDR1 is SGDLS and CDR2 YYNGEE. The CDR3 is 13 amino acids. Trimming left V 0 bases short and J 7 bases short, with 10 bases between. The CDR3 DNA follows: TGTGCCAGCAGCGTAGGTCGGGTGGGTGGCTACACCTTC. It is translated as CASSVGRVGGYTF.